The 13 T cell receptor beta chains below all came from one sample that was sequenced in a study of blood T cell repertoires in COVID-19. Libraries were prepared by immunoSEQ multiplex PCR; TCRdb keeps only in-frame clonotypes and omits some of them. The repertoire holds approximately 240,000 clones, roughly 84% seen once, with 2.9% in the top ten. Source material: peripheral blood. These receptors were collected from a man in his fifties who had recovered from COVID-19.

This clone was picked up a small number of times. CDR3 DNA: TGTGCCATCTGGCCCGGGACAGGGGGGACGCAGTATTTT. It is translated as CAIWPGTGGTQYF. The rearrangement links TRBV10-3 to TRBJ2-3; 11 bases align to TRBD1. The CDR3 contains 13 residues. The V and J ends lost 8 bases and 9 bases, in that order; junction bases with no gene match: 7. The V gene's germline CDR1 is ENHRY and CDR2 SYGVKD.

This chain links TRBV30 with TRBJ1-6; 10 bases agree with TRBD1. V lost 5 bases and J lost 7; bases outside the gene matches: 5. The CDR3 runs to 14 residues. In germline, CDR1 is GTSNPN, CDR2 SVGIG (reference sequence). Here the CDR3 reads CAWGPGQGNSPLHF. CDR3 DNA: TGTGCCTGGGGTCCGGGACAGGGGAATTCACCCCTCCACTTT. The whole variable domain, filled in from reference TRBV30 and TRBJ1-6, reads SQTIHQWPATLVQPVGSPLSLECTVEGTSNPNLYWYRQAAGRGLQLLFYSVGIGQISSEVPQNLSASRPQDRQFILSSKKLLLSDSGFYLCAWGPGQGNSPLHFGNGTRLTVT.

The V call is TRBV7-2, the J call TRBJ1-1; no clear D gene. CDR3 size: 17 residues. V lost 5 bases and J lost 4, with 23 bases in between. The V gene's germline CDR1 is SGHTA and CDR2 FQGNSA. In DNA form, the CDR3 reads TGTGCCAGCAGCCCCTTCCCAAGGAGTATGGGTGTCACTGAAGCTTTCTTT. Translated, it gives CASSPFPRSMGVTEAFF. The full variable domain, rest sourced from reference TRBV7-2 and TRBJ1-1, is GAGVSQSPSNKVTEKGKDVELRCDPISGHTALYWYRQSLGQGLEFLIYFQGNSAPDKSGLPSDRFSAERTGGSVSTLTIQRTQQEDSAVYLCASSPFPRSMGVTEAFFGQGTRLTVV.

The chain is built from TRBV2 and TRBJ1-5; 8 bases are a match to TRBD1. The length of the CDR3 is 17 residues. Per the germline V gene, CDR1 is SNHLY and CDR2 is FYNNEI. J lost 4 bases, V lost 6 bases, and 14 bases had no gene match. The CDR3 coding sequence is TGTGCCAGCAGCGACGGGGCAGGGGGCAGTGGGAATCAGCCCCAGCATTTT. It translates to CASSDGAGGSGNQPQHF.

This rearrangement joins TRBV5-5 to TRBJ1-6, with 7 bases lining up with TRBD1. Looked up from germline, CDR1 is SGHKS and CDR2 is YYEKEE (reference sequence). This CDR3 contains 15 residues. The junction had 9 bases not matched to a gene; V was cut back by 5 bases and J by 7 bases. The DNA of the CDR3 is TGTGCCAGCAGTCCTGACAGGGTACGGAATTCACCCCTCCACTTT. It encodes CASSPDRVRNSPLHF.

The V call is TRBV28, the J call TRBJ2-7; TRBD2 agrees at 7 bases. This CDR3 has 16 residues. Germline V gene data show CDR1 as MDHEN and CDR2 as SYDVKM. The V segment lost 5 bases and the J segment 4 bases; nucleotides outside the gene matches: 14. CDR3 nucleotide sequence: TGTGCCAGCAGTCCCCCCCGGGCTAGCGGTGGGTACGAGCAGTACTTC. It encodes CASSPPRASGGYEQYF.

V gene TRBV6-6 combines with J gene TRBJ2-1, with D maybe TRBD1 (6 bases). The germline V gene has CDR1 MNHNY and CDR2 SVGAGI (reference sequence). The CDR3 totals 16 residues. The germline V and J ends were trimmed by 2 bases and 4 bases, with 15 bases remaining between them. The CDR3 here is CASSYPPGQLYNEQFF. The CDR3 nucleotides are TGTGCCAGCAGTTACCCCCCGGGACAATTATACAATGAGCAGTTCTTC.

This clone appeared a single time. The chain uses TRBV6-5 and TRBJ1-5, with D unresolved. V lost 8 bases and J 6 bases, leaving 5 bases between the germline ends. Germline values: CDR1 MNHEY, CDR2 SVGAGI. CDR3 length equals 10 residues. CDR3 DNA: TGTGCCAGCGGGCTTCAGCCCCAGCATTTT. Protein sequence: CASGLQPQHF.

The J gene is TRBJ2-7, the V gene TRBV9, with D perhaps TRBD1 (6 bases). Between the trimmed V and J ends, which lost 0 bases and 5 bases, there was a span of 12 bases. This CDR3 is built from 14 residues. Germline CDR1 is SGDLS and CDR2 is YYNGEE. The CDR3 here is CASSVAKQGHEQYF. CDR3 nucleotides: TGTGCCAGCAGCGTAGCTAAACAGGGACACGAGCAGTACTTC.

V and J are TRBV11-2 and TRBJ2-5, with 12 bases fitting TRBD1. The germline gives CDR1 SGHAT, CDR2 FQNNGV. The CDR3 spans 16 residues. The junction had 9 bases not matched to a gene; V was cut back by 5 bases and J by 5 bases. DNA of the CDR3: TGTGCCAGCAGCCAACGGGACAGGGGGCCTCAGGAGACCCAGTACTTC. This encodes CASSQRDRGPQETQYF. Full variable domain (missing parts from reference TRBV11-2 and TRBJ2-5): EAGVAQSPRYKIIEKRQSVAFWCNPISGHATLYWYQQILGQGPKLLIQFQNNGVVDDSQLPKDRFSAERLKGVDSTLKIQPAKLEDSAVYLCASSQRDRGPQETQYFGPGTRLLVL.

The chain recombines TRBV27 with TRBJ2-1; D uncertain. V lost 4 bases, J lost 0 bases, and 7 bases lay in between. Looked up from germline, CDR1 is MNHEY and CDR2 is SMNVEV (reference sequence). This CDR3 has 14 amino acids. The CDR3 sequence: CASSSAYSYNEQFF. DNA for the CDR3: TGTGCCAGCAGTTCTGCCTACTCCTACAATGAGCAGTTCTTC.

CDR3 sequence (DNA): TGTGCCAGCAGCCAAGGTCGACGACAGGCCCCCGGGCCCCAGTACTTC. This gives the protein CASSQGRRQAPGPQYF. The J gene is TRBJ2-5, the V gene TRBV3-1 (or the pseudogene TRBV3-2); tentative D call: TRBD1 (6 bases). The CDR3 consists of 16 residues. Trimming cost V 1 base and J 9 bases, with 21 bases left between them. The V gene's germline CDR1 is LGHDT and CDR2 YNNKEL (reference sequence).

This chain connects TRBV19 to TRBJ2-1, with D possibly matching TRBD2 (6 bases). V lost 3 bases and J 5 bases, leaving 17 bases between the germline ends. Germline-derived CDR1 and CDR2 are LNHDA and SQIVND (reference sequence). The CDR3 has 16 amino acids. CDR3 in DNA: TGTGCCAGTAGTATCCCCCCGGGAGCCGGGCACAATGAGCAGTTCTTC. Amino acid sequence: CASSIPPGAGHNEQFF. Together with reference TRBV19 and TRBJ2-1, the CDR3 gives the full variable domain: DGGITQSPKYLFRKEGQNVTLSCEQNLNHDAMYWYRQDPGQGLRLIYYSQIVNDFQKGDIAEGYSVSREKKESFPLTVTSAQKNPTAFYLCASSIPPGAGHNEQFFGPGTRLTVL.